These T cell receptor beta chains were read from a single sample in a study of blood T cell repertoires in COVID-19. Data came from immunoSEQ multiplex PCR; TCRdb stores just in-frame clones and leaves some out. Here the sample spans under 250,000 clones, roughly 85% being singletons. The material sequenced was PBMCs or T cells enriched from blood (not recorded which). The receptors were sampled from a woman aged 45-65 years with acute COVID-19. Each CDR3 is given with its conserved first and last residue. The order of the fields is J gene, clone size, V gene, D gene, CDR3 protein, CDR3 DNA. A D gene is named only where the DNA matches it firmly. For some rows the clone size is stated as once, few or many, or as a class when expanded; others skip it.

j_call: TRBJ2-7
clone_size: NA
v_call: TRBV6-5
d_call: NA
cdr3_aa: CASSPVNSYEQYF
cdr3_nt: TGTGCCAGCAGTCCGGTAAATAGCTACGAGCAGTACTTC

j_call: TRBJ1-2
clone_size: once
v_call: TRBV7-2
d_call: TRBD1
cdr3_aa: CASSLGTGGGYTF
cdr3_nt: TGTGCCAGCAGCTTAGGGACAGGGGGCGGCTACACCTTC

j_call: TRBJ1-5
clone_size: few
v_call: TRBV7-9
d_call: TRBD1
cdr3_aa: CASSSTGTQPQHF
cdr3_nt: TGTGCCAGCAGTTCGACAGGGACTCAGCCCCAGCATTTT

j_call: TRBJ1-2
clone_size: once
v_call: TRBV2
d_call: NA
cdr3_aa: CASSEVGGVYGYTF
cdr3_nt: TGTGCCAGCAGTGAAGTAGGGGGAGTCTATGGCTACACCTTC

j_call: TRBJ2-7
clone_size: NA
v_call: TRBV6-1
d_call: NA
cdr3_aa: CASSEPYGYEQYF
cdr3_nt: TGTGCCAGCAGTGAACCGTACGGGTACGAGCAGTACTTC

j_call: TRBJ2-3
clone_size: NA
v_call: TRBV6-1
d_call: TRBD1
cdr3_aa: CASSAPRDSLYIATQYF
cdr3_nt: TGTGCCAGCAGTGCCCCCCGGGACAGTTTGTATATTGCTACGCAGTATTTT

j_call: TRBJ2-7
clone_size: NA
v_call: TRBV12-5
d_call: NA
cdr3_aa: CASGLALYEQYF
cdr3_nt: TGTGCTAGTGGTTTGGCCCTTTACGAGCAGTACTTC

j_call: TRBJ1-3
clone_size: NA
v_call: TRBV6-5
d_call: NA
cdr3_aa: CASSPGGSSGNTIYF
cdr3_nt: TGTGCCAGCAGTCCGGGGGGGAGCTCTGGAAACACCATATATTTT

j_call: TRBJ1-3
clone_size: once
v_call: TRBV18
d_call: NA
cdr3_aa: CASSPPRDSGNTIYF
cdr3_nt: TGTGCCAGCTCACCACCCCGGGACTCTGGAAACACCATATATTTT

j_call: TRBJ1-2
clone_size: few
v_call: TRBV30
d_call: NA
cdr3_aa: CAWSREYPYGYTF
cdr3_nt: TGTGCCTGGAGTCGGGAGTATCCTTATGGCTACACCTTC

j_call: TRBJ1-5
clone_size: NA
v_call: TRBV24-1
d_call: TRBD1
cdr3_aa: CATSDDRQGGQPQHF
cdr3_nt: TGTGCCACCAGTGATGATAGACAGGGTGGTCAGCCCCAGCATTTT

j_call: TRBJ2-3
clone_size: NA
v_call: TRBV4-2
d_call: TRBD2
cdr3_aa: CASSQRLAGGDTQYF
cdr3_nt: TGTGCCAGCAGCCAGAGACTAGCGGGGGGGGATACGCAGTATTTT

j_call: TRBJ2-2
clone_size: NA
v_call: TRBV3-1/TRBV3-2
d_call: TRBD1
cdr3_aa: CASRTGFIGELFF
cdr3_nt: TGTGCCAGCAGGACAGGGTTTATCGGGGAGCTGTTTTTT

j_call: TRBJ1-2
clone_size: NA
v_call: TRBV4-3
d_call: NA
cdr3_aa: CASSGGFLYGYTF
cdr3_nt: TGCGCCAGCAGCGGAGGATTCCTCTATGGCTACACCTTC

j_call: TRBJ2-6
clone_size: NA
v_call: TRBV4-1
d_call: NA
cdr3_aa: CASSQNPGQGRSSGANVLTF
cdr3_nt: TGCGCCAGCAGCCAAAACCCGGGACAAGGGAGAAGCTCTGGGGCCAACGTCCTGACTTTC

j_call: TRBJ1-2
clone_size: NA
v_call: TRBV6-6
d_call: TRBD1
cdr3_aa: CASSYSRTGEYGYTF
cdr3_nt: TGTGCCAGCAGTTACTCACGGACAGGGGAGTACGGCTACACCTTC

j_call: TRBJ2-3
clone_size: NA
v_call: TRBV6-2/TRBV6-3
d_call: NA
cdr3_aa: CASSREYGVITDTQYF
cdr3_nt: TGTGCCAGCAGTCGAGAGTACGGGGTCATCACAGATACGCAGTATTTT

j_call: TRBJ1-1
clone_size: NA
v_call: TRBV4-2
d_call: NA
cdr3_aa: CASSQARSTGTEAFF
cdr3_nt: TGTGCCAGCAGCCAAGCGCGGTCAACGGGGACTGAAGCTTTCTTT

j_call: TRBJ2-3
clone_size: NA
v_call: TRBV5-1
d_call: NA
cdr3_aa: CASSKEDASTDTQYF
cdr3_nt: TGCGCCAGCAGCAAGGAGGATGCTAGCACAGATACGCAGTATTTT

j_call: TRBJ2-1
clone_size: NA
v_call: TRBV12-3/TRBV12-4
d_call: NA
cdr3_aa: CASSLGTADEQFF
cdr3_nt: TGTGCCAGCAGTTTAGGCACAGCCGATGAGCAGTTCTTC

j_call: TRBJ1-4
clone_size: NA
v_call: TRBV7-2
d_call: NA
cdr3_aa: CASSSRGPNEKLFF
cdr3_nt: TGTGCCAGCAGCTCCAGGGGACCTAATGAAAAACTGTTTTTT

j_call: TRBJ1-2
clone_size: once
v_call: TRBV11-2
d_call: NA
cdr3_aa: CASSSFGQGAGYTF
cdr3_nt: TGTGCCAGCAGCTCCTTCGGGCAGGGTGCTGGCTACACCTTC